The clone carrying this T cell receptor (beta chain) was detected many times. No antigen is known for it. The data are from a study of T cell repertoires in cytomegalovirus infection. Study information: Matching HLA type, along with CMV infection, was indicated by public TCR beta signatures. Overall study findings and caveats: Summed frequency of public TCR beta families distinguished CMV carriers with the relevant HLA. In two of eight donors, the top clonotype was HLA-C-restricted CMV-specific.

Trimming removed 4 bases from V and 4 bases from J, with 18 bases in between. CDR3 length: 16 residues. Germline loops: CDR1 LGHNA, CDR2 YSLEER. One entry per CDR3 protein, called by TCRdb with MiXCR from the reads. The sample lists some 110,000 distinct CDR3 sequences, about 9.4% occurring once. Sequences were obtained from PBMCs, sequenced either directly or after in vitro stimulation (not recorded which). This clonotype was sampled from a human donor in good health (CMV status not recorded). Some clones in this sample may be carry-over from other donors' samples. This chain uses TRBV4-3 with TRBJ2-3; weak D call: TRBD2 (5 bases). In nucleotides, the CDR3 is TGCGCCAGCAGCCTCTCCCAGCGGACCTGGGCAGATACGCAGTATTTT. As protein: CASSLSQRTWADTQYF.